Presented here are 10 T cell receptor beta chains from one specimen sequenced in a study of monozygotic twins with inflammatory bowel disease. TCRdb re-called the 5' RACE reads; every CDR3 protein appears as one record, without DNA. The sample features more than 300,000 distinct CDR3 sequences, with over 5.5% in its top ten. Sequenced input: blood. The receptor source for this set is a human donor with ulcerative colitis or Crohn's disease, or a healthy co-twin of an affected twin (not recorded which).

The chain is built from TRBV3-1 and TRBJ1-1; TCRdb proposes TRBD1, but this gene call is untestable without DNA. This CDR3 contains 14 residues. CDR1 LGHDT and CDR2 YNNKEL come from the germline V gene (reference sequence). CDR3 protein: CASSQGAPNTEAFF.

The V call is TRBV10-3, the J call TRBJ2-3; TCRdb designates TRBD1, a call that cannot be tested without DNA. Germline V CDR1 and CDR2: ENHRY, SYGVKD. The CDR3 sequence is 14 residues long. The chain's CDR3 is CATAHREITDTQYF.

The CDR3 loop reads CASSAVQGGGTDTQYF. J is TRBJ2-3 and V is TRBV5-1; TCRdb designates TRBD1, a call that cannot be tested without DNA. Germline V gene sequence: CDR1 SGHRS, CDR2 YFSETQ. This CDR3 contains 16 residues.

This rearrangement joins TRBV11-2 to TRBJ2-1; TCRdb designates TRBD2, a call that cannot be tested without DNA. Germline V gene data show CDR1 as SGHAT and CDR2 as FQNNGV. The CDR3 is 18 residues long. The CDR3 spells CASSLDGLAGGSYNEQFF.

This chain links TRBV11-2 with TRBJ1-1. The CDR3 loop spans 14 amino acids. Germline CDR1 and CDR2: SGHAT and FQNNGV. The CDR3 protein is CASSLEFRNTEAFF.

The chain is built from TRBV28 and TRBJ2-7. CDR1 and CDR2 from the germline V gene are MDHEN and SYDVKM. This CDR3 region has 12 residues. Here the CDR3 reads CASSLMNYEQYF.

This chain uses TRBV7-2 with TRBJ2-1; TCRdb calls TRBD2, which cannot be checked without DNA. There are 16 residues in the CDR3. CDR1 and CDR2 (germline): SGHTA, FQGNSA. The CDR3 here is CASRAPEGKSYNEQFF.

CDR3 protein: CSAPRTSGYEQYF. The chain links TRBV20-1 to TRBJ2-7; with no DNA, the TCRdb D assignment of TRBD2 cannot be verified. Per the germline V gene, CDR1 is DFQATT and CDR2 is SNEGSKA (reference sequence). This CDR3 spans 13 amino acids.

The chain employs TRBV6-5 and TRBJ2-4; TCRdb calls TRBD1, which cannot be checked without DNA. The CDR3 length is 13 residues. Germline values: CDR1 MNHEY, CDR2 SVGAGI. The CDR3 reads CACLSPGGNIQYF.

The chain has TRBV4-2 and TRBJ2-7. Per germline, CDR1 LGHNA and CDR2 YNFKEQ. The CDR3 has 13 residues. The chain's CDR3 is CASSQGLNYEQYF.